This TCR beta chain derives from a study of regulatory T cells in long-lasting Graves disease. Study-level background: Patients newly diagnosed with Graves' had been on antithyroid drugs for under 3 months.

Described time point: newly diagnosed GD, antithyroid drugs for less than 3 months. RNA isolated from PBMCs was used to make the TCR library. This clonotype was observed many times. For TCR beta, libraries came from iRepertoire HTBI primers and Arm-PCR of CDR3 regions. TCRdb processed the multiplex PCR reads anew with MiXCR; each CDR3 protein has one entry. The table shows hundreds of thousands of distinct CDR3 sequences, with roughly 16% occurring only once. Separately, the same data were catalogued under a study of T cells in Graves' hyperthyroidism and ophthalmopathy. That paper adds: Ophthalmopathy prediction by the model preceded onset by a median approximately six months.

This TCR was sampled from a woman between 40 and 65 years old with Graves disease. This sample comprised peripheral blood mononuclear cells (PBMCs), obtained at new diagnosis, from a patient treated with antithyroid drugs.

CDR3 nucleotides: TGTGCCAGCAGCTTAGGGAGCGGGCCCCGCACAGATACGCAGTATTTT. Amino acid sequence: CASSLGSGPRTDTQYF. This rearrangement joins TRBV5-4 to TRBJ2-3; maybe TRBD2 (6 bases). CDR1 is SGHNT, CDR2 YYREEE, per germline (reference sequence). V gave up 2 bases and J gave up 1 base, with 14 bases separating them. CDR3 length: 16 residues.